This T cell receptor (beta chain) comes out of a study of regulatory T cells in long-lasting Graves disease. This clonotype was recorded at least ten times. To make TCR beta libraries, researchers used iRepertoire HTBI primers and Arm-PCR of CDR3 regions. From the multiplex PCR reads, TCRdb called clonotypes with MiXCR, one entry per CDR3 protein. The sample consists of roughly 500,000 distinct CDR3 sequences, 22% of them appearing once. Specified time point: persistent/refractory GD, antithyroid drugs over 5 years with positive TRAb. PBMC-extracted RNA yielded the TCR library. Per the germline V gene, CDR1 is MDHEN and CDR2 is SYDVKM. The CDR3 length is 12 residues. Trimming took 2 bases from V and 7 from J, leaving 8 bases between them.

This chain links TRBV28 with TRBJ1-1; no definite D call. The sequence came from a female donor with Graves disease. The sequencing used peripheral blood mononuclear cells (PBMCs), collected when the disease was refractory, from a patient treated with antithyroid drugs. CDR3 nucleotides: TGTGCCAGCAGTTTAAGACGGGATGAAGCTTTCTTT. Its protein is CASSLRRDEAFF.